The clone carrying this T cell receptor beta chain was observed many times. The antigen remains undetermined. TCR cDNA received a 3' ligated oligonucleotide that carried a UMI. Adult healthy volunteers gave 2.5 ml peripheral blood for whole-blood RNA. Input was about 1 to 1000 ng of DNase-treated total RNA without cell sorting. The data were taken from a study of naive and memory T cell subsets. The CDR3 spans 15 residues. V lost 5 bases and J lost 4; bases outside the gene matches: 7. Germline assignment: CDR1 SEHNR and CDR2 FQNEAQ (reference sequence). Regarding the study as a whole: The RNA method is potentially sensitive to activation and differentiation changes.

Four PCR rounds used nested alpha and beta constant region primers plus the SP2 primer. Reverse transcription of blood and skin TCR RNA was primed at alpha and beta constant regions. Using its own MiXCR run on the 5' RACE reads, TCRdb lists one record per CDR3 protein. Altogether over 50,000 distinct CDR3 sequences are present, less than 10% being singletons, with the ten largest covering almost 10%. The source of this sequence is a female donor in good health. The rearrangement links TRBV7-9 to TRBJ1-4, with 7 bases that match TRBD1. The CDR3 DNA reads TGTGCCAGCAGCCATACAGGGGAGAATAATGAAAAACTGTTTTTT. Translating it yields CASSHTGENNEKLFF.